This is a list of T cell receptor beta chains from one sample in a study of blood T cell repertoires in COVID-19. The assay was immunoSEQ multiplex PCR, and TCRdb's table has in-frame clones only and misses some. The sample includes fewer than 350,000 clones, approximately 90% seen only once; the top ten take 2% to 2.5%. Sequencing was performed on PBMCs or T cells enriched from blood (not recorded which). These receptors were collected from a woman between 40 and 55 years old with acute COVID-19. The CDR3 runs from the conserved cysteine through the conserved F or W. The order of the fields is clone size, J gene, D gene, CDR3 length, V gene, CDR3 DNA, CDR3 protein. D genes are given only for firm matches. Size is omitted from some rows. Given values are once, few, many or a class for expanded clones.

. | TRBJ1-1 | . | 13 | TRBV9 | TGTGCCAGCAGCGTAGCCCAGAACACTGAAGCTTTCTTT | CASSVAQNTEAFF
. | TRBJ1-4 | TRBD1 | 17 | TRBV5-5 | TGTGCCAGCAGCTTGGTGTCGGGACAGGCCGCTAATGAAAAACTGTTTTTT | CASSLVSGQAANEKLFF
. | TRBJ2-3 | . | 15 | TRBV30 | TGTGCCTGGAGTGTTGCGGGGAGTAGGGCAGATACGCAGTATTTT | CAWSVAGSRADTQYF
once | TRBJ2-2 | . | 13 | TRBV24-1 | TGTGCCACCAGTGTACAGAACACCGGGGAGCTGTTTTTT | CATSVQNTGELFF
. | TRBJ2-3 | TRBD2 | 15 | TRBV6-5 | TGTGCCAGCAGTCTAGCGGGAGGGGGCACAGATACGCAGTATTTT | CASSLAGGGTDTQYF
. | TRBJ1-3 | . | 15 | TRBV28 | TGTGCCAGCAGTACGACAGTAAATTATGGAAACACCATATATTTT | CASSTTVNYGNTIYF
once | TRBJ1-2 | . | 13 | TRBV7-9 | TGTGCCAGCAGCGCGGATTGGAGTAATGGCTACACCTTC | CASSADWSNGYTF
. | TRBJ1-1 | . | 14 | TRBV7-9 | TGTGCCAGCAGCTTAACTTCTCTAAACACTGAAGCTTTCTTT | CASSLTSLNTEAFF
. | TRBJ2-5 | . | 15 | TRBV7-9 | TGTGCCAGCAGCTTCTTCACAGGGATTCAAGAGACCCAGTACTTC | CASSFFTGIQETQYF
. | TRBJ2-4 | . | 14 | TRBV5-4 | TGTGCCAGCAGCTCGAGTCTAGCCAAAAACATTCAGTACTTC | CASSSSLAKNIQYF
. | TRBJ2-5 | . | 13 | TRBV7-9 | TGTGCCAGCAGCCTCTTCAGCCAAGAGACCCAGTACTTC | CASSLFSQETQYF
. | TRBJ1-6 | . | 14 | TRBV27 | TGTGCCAGCAGTTTGAGGACAGTTAATTCACCCCTCCACTTT | CASSLRTVNSPLHF
. | TRBJ2-5 | . | 17 | TRBV2 | TGTGCCAGCAGAGCGCCGGCGACCACGGGTCCCCAAGAGACCCAGTACTTC | CASRAPATTGPQETQYF
. | TRBJ1-1 | . | 13 | TRBV30 | TGTGCCTGGGATGGGGGGGTGAACACTGAAGCTTTCTTT | CAWDGGVNTEAFF
few | TRBJ2-1 | . | 13 | TRBV19 | TGTGCCAGTAGCGCCTACTCCTACAATGAGCAGTTCTTC | CASSAYSYNEQFF
. | TRBJ2-3 | TRBD2 | 16 | TRBV7-8 | TGTGCCAGCAGCTTAGCGGTAGCGGGGGGCACAGATACGCAGTATTTT | CASSLAVAGGTDTQYF
. | TRBJ1-2 | . | 13 | TRBV5-4 | TGTGCCAGCAGCTCTGACAGACGCTATGGCTACACCTTC | CASSSDRRYGYTF
few | TRBJ1-1 | . | 13 | TRBV29-1 | TGCAGCGTCCGCTTCCAGGGCAACACTGAAGCTTTCTTT | CSVRFQGNTEAFF
. | TRBJ2-3 | TRBD2 | 15 | TRBV6-5 | TGTGCCAGCAGGGGATATAGCGGGAGTGCAGATACGCAGTATTTT | CASRGYSGSADTQYF
. | TRBJ1-1 | TRBD1 | 12 | TRBV3-1/TRBV3-2 | TGTGCCAGCAGCCTACGACAGGGAGAAGCTTTCTTT | CASSLRQGEAFF
. | TRBJ1-6 | TRBD1 | 15 | TRBV28 | TGTGCCAGCAGTCTCCCGGGACAGGGGAATTCACCCCTCCACTTT | CASSLPGQGNSPLHF
. | TRBJ1-6 | . | 14 | TRBV5-1 | TGCGCCAGCAGCTACGACGGGGTTAATTCACCCCTCCACTTT | CASSYDGVNSPLHF
. | TRBJ2-3 | . | 15 | TRBV6-2/TRBV6-3 | TGTGCCAGCAGTAAAGACAGAACTAGCACAGATACGCAGTATTTT | CASSKDRTSTDTQYF
. | TRBJ2-3 | TRBD2 | 18 | TRBV6-2/TRBV6-3 | TGTGCCAGCAGTTACGCGACTAGCGGGAGAAGGGGCACAGATACGCAGTATTTT | CASSYATSGRRGTDTQYF
. | TRBJ2-6 | . | 15 | TRBV27 | TGTGCCAGCAGACGCTCCGGGACTGGGGCCAACGTCCTGACTTTC | CASRRSGTGANVLTF
. | TRBJ1-2 | TRBD1 | 15 | TRBV15 | TGTGCCACCAGCAGGCCCCGGGACAGCACATATGGCTACACCTTC | CATSRPRDSTYGYTF
. | TRBJ2-3 | TRBD2 | 14 | TRBV7-3 | TGTGCCAGCAGCTCGCGGGAGGCCCTAGATACGCAGTATTTT | CASSSREALDTQYF
. | TRBJ1-2 | TRBD1 | 14 | TRBV5-1 | TGCGCCAGCAGCTTGGCGGGACAGGTGGATGGCTACACCTTC | CASSLAGQVDGYTF
once | TRBJ1-5 | . | 12 | TRBV7-2 | TGTGCCAGCAGCTCCAACATGCAGCCCCAGCATTTT | CASSSNMQPQHF
once | TRBJ2-3 | . | 12 | TRBV19 | TGTGCCAGTATGACAGCCACAGATACGCAGTATTTT | CASMTATDTQYF
. | TRBJ2-1 | TRBD2 | 14 | TRBV7-9 | TGTGCTATCACCCCTCGCCAGCGGGAGAATGAGCAGTTCTTC | CAITPRQRENEQFF
. | TRBJ1-1 | . | 12 | TRBV12-3/TRBV12-4 | TGTGCCAGCAGTCCCAGGGACACTGAAGCTTTCTTT | CASSPRDTEAFF
. | TRBJ2-5 | . | 14 | TRBV7-2 | TGTGCCAGCAGCTTAGCCGGACTGCAAGAGACCCAGTACTTC | CASSLAGLQETQYF
. | TRBJ2-2 | . | 15 | TRBV5-1 | TGCGCCAGCAGCCCCGGACCGGGGAGTAACGGGGAGCTGTTTTTT | CASSPGPGSNGELFF
. | TRBJ2-5 | TRBD2 | 15 | TRBV5-4 | TGTGCCAGCAGCACGGGACTAGCGGATTCCGAGACCCAGTACTTC | CASSTGLADSETQYF
. | TRBJ2-1 | TRBD1 | 17 | TRBV4-2 | TGTGCCAGCAGCCGGGGGTTCGACAGGGGCACCTACAATGAGCAGTTCTTC | CASSRGFDRGTYNEQFF
once | TRBJ1-1 | TRBD1 | 13 | TRBV12-3/TRBV12-4 | TGTGCCAGCACGCTGACAGGGTCGACTGAAGCTTTCTTT | CASTLTGSTEAFF
. | TRBJ2-7 | . | 14 | TRBV7-2 | TGTGCCAGCAGCCACAGGGCCGAGTCCTACGAGCAGTACTTC | CASSHRAESYEQYF
. | TRBJ2-1 | . | 19 | TRBV1 | TGCACCAGCAGCCAGCCTCTATTCCAGCCAACAGGTGCGTACAATGAGCAGTTCTTC | CTSSQPLFQPTGAYNEQFF
. | TRBJ1-1 | . | 13 | TRBV2 | TGTGCCAGCAGAAGGAGTTCGGGTTCTGAAGCTTTCTTT | CASRRSSGSEAFF
few | TRBJ1-5 | . | 13 | TRBV18 | TGTGCCAGCTCACTACGCCTAGAGCAGCCCCAGCATTTT | CASSLRLEQPQHF
. | TRBJ2-2 | . | 15 | TRBV19 | TGTGCCAGTAGCTCCGGGACTCCCAACACCGGGGAGCTGTTTTTT | CASSSGTPNTGELFF
. | TRBJ2-7 | TRBD1 | 16 | TRBV12-5 | TGTGCTAGTGGTTTGGTCCTGACAGGGGGCGCGGGGGAGCAGTACTTC | CASGLVLTGGAGEQYF
once | TRBJ1-5 | . | 18 | TRBV18 | TGTGCCAGCTTGCCCCCGTACCGGGAGGTAGAAAGCAATCAGCCCCAGCATTTT | CASLPPYREVESNQPQHF
. | TRBJ2-2 | . | 14 | TRBV19 | TGTGCCAGTAGTTTCGGGGGGAACACCGGGGAGCTGTTTTTT | CASSFGGNTGELFF
few | TRBJ2-7 | TRBD2 | 14 | TRBV2 | TGTGCCAGCAGCCTAGCGGGGGGGCCGGTCGAGCAGTACTTC | CASSLAGGPVEQYF
. | TRBJ2-1 | . | 12 | TRBV28 | TGTGCCAGCAGTCCCCCCCAGAATGAGCAGTTCTTC | CASSPPQNEQFF
. | TRBJ2-1 | . | 11 | TRBV18 | TGTGCCAGCTCACAGGGGGATGAGCAGTTCTTC | CASSQGDEQFF
. | TRBJ1-6 | . | 16 | TRBV14 | TGTGCCAGCAGCCAAGTGGGTGGACACGTCAATTCACCCCTCCACTTT | CASSQVGGHVNSPLHF
. | TRBJ2-1 | TRBD1 | 16 | TRBV4-1 | TGCGCCAGCAGTCCCCCCATGGGACAGGGTACCCGTGAGCAGTTCTTC | CASSPPMGQGTREQFF
. | TRBJ1-2 | TRBD1 | 14 | TRBV27 | TGTGCCAGCAGGACAGGGGGCGTCGTATCCGGCTACACCTTC | CASRTGGVVSGYTF